This TCR beta chain emerged from a study of T cell responses to AZD1222 COVID-19 vaccine (dated by TCRdb to the early 2020s). With regard to the full study: TCR sequencing was performed for roughly 240 trial participants, of whom around 200 were given two doses of AZD1222 and approximately 26 were given two doses of MenACWY control vaccine. Enrollment into the trials was organized by age into subgroups of 18-55, 56-69 and 70-plus years, and those subgroups contained roughly 160, 29 and 62 TCR-sequenced participants, respectively.

The CDR3 regions of human TCRbeta chains were subjected to immunosequencing. The study's processing was this. TCRs in the repertoires were compared against a reference library of SARS-CoV-2-specific TCRs that had been generated with the MIRA antigen-specificity platform. Breadth meant the fraction of unique TCRs that were SARS-CoV-2-associated, whereas depth meant the fraction of total T cells that were SARS-CoV-2-associated. Each spike-specific TCR was assigned to its reactive spike region and to a CD4 or CD8 class using the MIRA data. Log10-transformed breadth and depth values were compared by one-way ANOVA with Sidak's multiple comparisons tests. The immuneACCESS repertoire file appears here via TCRdb, limited to in-frame rearrangements. These files lack a portion of the clones; in checked studies, under half of the deficit traces to unresolved V genes, and the cause of the others is not known. V and J calls plus clone size are reproduced from that table; the DNA served to infer D and trimming. The sample profile shows tens of thousands of clones; more than 60% of them were found once. 3% to 4% of the sample lies in the top ten.

As to this clone: The target of this receptor is not known. Nothing much larger sits one base from this clone, and base qualities are not available.

In the paper's terms, the time point label means: about 28 days (+/-7) after the second vaccine dose. AZD1222 recipients with second doses at about 4 weeks or about 12 weeks were pooled, because spike-specific TCR depth and breadth did not differ between schedules. The vaccinee samples were drawn from two UK trials, COV001 and COV002, one of which was a single-blind randomized controlled phase 2/3 trial testing AZD1222 (ChAdOx1 nCoV-19) in healthy adults. Trial participant PBMC samples were collected at day 0 and day 28 after the second dose for TCRbeta chain sequencing. Broad study findings and their caveats: Because no day 14 peak-response samples were available, repertoires were characterized only after the peak T cell response. Spike-specific TCR breadth and depth rose significantly after two AZD1222 doses compared with day 0 and with MenACWY recipients. The 56-69-year group was small, and its depth increase did not reach significance, likely because of low power. The whole spike protein was spanned by vaccine-associated CD4 TCRs, and dominant responses were seen in regions 160-218 and 743-854. Nearly half of unique spike-specific TCRs reportedly recognized epitopes outside regions mutated in the B.1.351 and B.1.1.7 variants. Participants were mostly white British, with more females than males. The authors suggested clonal diversity may have been underestimated. Conclusions about previously exposed vaccinees are limited, since just six AZD1222 recipients were seropositive for SARS-CoV-2 at baseline.

The germline V gene specifies SGHAT as CDR1 and FQNNGV as CDR2. The CDR3 has 15 amino acids, counting the end cysteine and phenylalanine. Only CDR3 DNA remains: 45 bases, in frame from the first base. Germline trimming: 4 bases from V, 7 bases from J; junction bases outside gene matches: 10. This TCR was recovered from an adult who received the AZD1222 COVID-19 vaccine. This sequence uses TRBV11-2 and TRBJ2-7, with 10 junctional bases fitting TRBD2. The sequenced sample was peripheral blood, obtained 28 days after the second AZD1222 dose. The CDR3 region: CASSYLSGGALEQYF. The nucleotide sequence is given as TGTGCCAGCAGCTATCTGAGCGGGGGGGCCTTGGAGCAGTACTTC.